The TCR beta chain described here comes from a study of CXCR3-negative and CXCR3-positive naive CD8 T cells. Whole-study context: With about 1.5 +/- 0.3 million reads per library, the TRB reads numbered some 130 million in total. Study-level findings and limits: Similarly elevated diversity marked both naive subsets, with memory CD8+ cells showing far lower diversity.

Of note for this clonotype: The antigen remains unidentified.

Libraries of TRB cDNA were made by 5' RACE and carried UMIs. TCRdb re-called the 5' RACE reads; every CDR3 protein appears as one record, without DNA. Here the sample table reports around 140,000 distinct CDR3 sequences. Specimen: naive CXCR3- CD8+ T cells from blood. Described subset: CD45RO-CCR7+CD27+CD95- naive CD8+ T cells lacking CXCR3 (TNR3-). The receptor's source is a human donor in good health. Some clones in this sample may be carry-over from other donors' samples.

CDR3 sequence: CASSIPGEEETQYF. This chain links TRBV12-3 or TRBV12-4 with TRBJ2-5; the TRBD1 assignment by TCRdb is unverifiable without DNA. This CDR3 region has 14 residues.